One and the same sample provided the 25 T cell receptor beta chains below, sequenced in a study of T cells in Graves' hyperthyroidism and ophthalmopathy. TCR beta CDR3 region amplification was performed from RNA transcripts. When the TCR CDR3 underwent first-round RT-PCR, the HTBI primer set was used. TCRdb reanalysed the multiplex PCR reads using MiXCR and keeps one entry per CDR3 protein. The table shows around 340,000 distinct CDR3 sequences, with over 15% occurring only once. Material: blood. These receptors came from a man aged 30-40 years with Graves' hyperthyroidism.

This clonotype was counted ten times or more. The gene calls are TRBV7-8 and TRBJ2-3, with D hard to call. CDR1 and CDR2 (germline): SGHVS, FQNEAQ. V dropped 1 base and J dropped 3 bases, with 14 bases sitting between them. This CDR3 comprises 16 residues. The CDR3 protein is CASSLGRNVGTDTQYF. The CDR3 DNA is TGTGCCAGCAGCTTAGGACGGAACGTTGGAACAGATACGCAGTATTTT.

This clonotype turned up a few times. The gene calls are TRBV3-1 and TRBJ1-1; weak D call: TRBD1 (5 bases). This CDR3 comprises 15 residues. Germline values: CDR1 LGHDT, CDR2 YNNKEL (reference sequence). The V gene lost 8 bases and the J gene lost 4 bases, with 20 bases spanning the gap. This CDR3 reads CASGRTQAGSTEAFF. The CDR3 DNA reads TGTGCCAGCGGCCGAACACAGGCTGGGAGCACTGAAGCTTTCTTT.

This clonotype was counted ten times or more. The rearrangement links TRBV29-1 to TRBJ2-1; TRBD2 aligns across 10 bases. The V gene end was trimmed by 3 bases and the J gene end by 10 bases; junction bases not matched to a gene: 6. The CDR3 consists of 13 residues. The germline V gene has CDR1 SQVTM and CDR2 ANQGSEA. CDR3 amino acids: CSVDASGSTEQFF. The CDR3 nucleotides read TGCAGCGTTGATGCTAGCGGGAGCACCGAGCAGTTCTTC.

This chain's CDR3 is CASSPYRGTPTDTQYF. CDR3 DNA: TGTGCCAGCAGCCCATACCGGGGGACCCCCACAGATACGCAGTATTTT. This chain connects TRBV5-8 to TRBJ2-3; D is possibly TRBD2 (6 bases). The germline V and J ends were trimmed by 4 bases and 2 bases, with 17 bases remaining between them. CDR1 and CDR2 (germline): SGHTS, YDEGEE. This CDR3 has 16 amino acids. The full variable domain, with the rest looked up from reference TRBV5-8 and TRBJ2-3, is EAGVTQSPTHLIKTRGQQATLRCSPISGHTSVYWYQQALGLGLQFLLWYDEGEERNRGNFPPRFSGRQFPNYSSELNVNALELEDSALYLCASSPYRGTPTDTQYFGPGTRLTVL.

About this clonotype itself: One junction end disagrees with the germline gene, perhaps due to a read error. J is TRBJ2-2 and V is TRBV30; 14 bases align to TRBD2. This CDR3 is built from 21 residues. Germline V CDR1 and CDR2: GTSNPN, SVGIG (reference sequence). CDR3 nucleotides: TGTGCCGGGAGTGGACTACCCCCGGGACTAGCGGGAGATAGGTACACCGGGGAGCTGTTTTTT. Its translation is CAGSGLPPGLAGDRYTGELFF. The complete variable domain, with remaining parts taken from reference TRBV30 and TRBJ2-2, reads SQTIHQWPATLVQPVGSPLSLECTVEGTSNPNLYWYRQAAGRGLQLLFYSVGIGQISSEVPQNLSASRPQDRQFILSSKKLLLSDSGFYLCAGSGLPPGLAGDRYTGELFFGEGSRLTVL.

This chain connects TRBV19 to TRBJ2-2; TRBD1 agrees at 7 bases. Germline CDR1 reads LNHDA; CDR2 reads SQIVND (reference sequence). The junction had 5 bases not matched to a gene; V was cut back by 5 bases and J by 5 bases. The length of the CDR3 is 14 residues. As DNA, the CDR3 is TGTGCCAGTAGTCCCCAGGGGGAAACCGGGGAGCTGTTTTTT. It codes for CASSPQGETGELFF.

This clonotype was found a few times. The CDR3 bases are TGCAGCGTTGAAGGTCTCGGGAGCTCTGGAAACACCATATATTTT. Translated, it gives CSVEGLGSSGNTIYF. V is TRBV29-1 and J is TRBJ1-3; D call uncertain. V lost 1 base to trimming and J lost 0 bases, with 10 bases between them. The CDR3 is 15 amino acids. CDR1 is SQVTM and CDR2 is ANQGSEA in the germline V gene.

This clonotype came up many times. The chain employs TRBV20-1 and TRBJ1-4; unclear D gene. Germline assignment: CDR1 DFQATT and CDR2 SNEGSKA (reference sequence). The CDR3 is 13 residues long. The germline V and J ends were trimmed by 3 bases and 0 bases, with 5 bases remaining between them. DNA for the CDR3: TGCAGTGCTAGTGTCCCAACTAATGAAAAACTGTTTTTT. The encoded protein is CSASVPTNEKLFF.

This clonotype was recorded at least ten times. The V call is TRBV2, the J call TRBJ2-1; 7 bases are a match to TRBD1. CDR3 size: 14 residues. With 7 bases clipped from V and 5 bases from J, the junction kept 8 bases outside the gene matches. The germline gives CDR1 SNHLY, CDR2 FYNNEI. The CDR3 bases are TGTGCCAGCACTTTACAGGGGCGAGACAATGAGCAGTTCTTC. This codes for CASTLQGRDNEQFF. Drawing the rest from reference TRBV2 and TRBJ2-1, the complete variable domain is EPEVTQTPSHQVTQMGQEVILRCVPISNHLYFYWYRQILGQKVEFLVSFYNNEISEKSEIFDDQFSVERPDGSNFTLKIRSTKLEDSAMYFCASTLQGRDNEQFFGPGTRLTVL.

This clonotype was detected many times. This sequence joins TRBV20-1 and TRBJ2-7; D is unclear. V was cut by 4 bases and J by 2 bases, with 9 bases left in between. The CDR3 consists of 12 residues. Germline CDR1 is DFQATT and CDR2 is SNEGSKA (reference sequence). The CDR3 nucleotides read TGCAGTGCTATTGGGATGGCCTACGAGCAGTACTTC. Its protein is CSAIGMAYEQYF.

In its sample, this clonotype was seen many times. The V gene is TRBV5-1, the J gene TRBJ2-7; no firm D call. The germline gives CDR1 SGHRS, CDR2 YFSETQ. The CDR3 is 14 residues long. The V end was cut by 1 base, the J end by 2 bases, with 10 bases between. CDR3 residues: CASSLSGDTYEQYF. In DNA, the CDR3 is TGCGCCAGCAGCTTGTCTGGGGATACCTACGAGCAGTACTTC.

At least ten counts were recorded for this clonotype. At one end, the junction sequence differs from germline, possibly due to a read error. The V gene is TRBV18, the J gene TRBJ2-1, with unresolved D. This CDR3 spans 14 amino acids. CDR1 KGHSH and CDR2 LQKENI come from the germline V gene. The DNA of the CDR3 is TGTGCCAGCTCACCACCGAGCTCCCACAATGAGCAGTTCTTC. Translation gives CASSPPSSHNEQFF.

This clonotype was detected many times. The chain is built from TRBV27 and TRBJ1-1; 7 bases fit TRBD1. The CDR3 runs to 15 residues. J lost 5 bases, V lost 7 bases, and 13 bases had no gene match. Germline CDR1 MNHEY, CDR2 SMNVEV (reference sequence). The CDR3, as DNA: TGTGCCAGCAAGAACAGGGGTTATGGAGAAACTGAAGCTTTCTTT. It encodes CASKNRGYGETEAFF.

This clonotype was seen a few times. The chain couples TRBV5-4 to TRBJ2-1; TRBD2 is a possible D gene (5 bases). Germline V lookup: CDR1 SGHNT, CDR2 YYREEE (reference sequence). Trimming stripped 0 bases from V and 7 bases from J, with 17 bases between. CDR3 length: 16 residues. The CDR3: CASSLVGDRGWNEQFF. For the CDR3, the DNA is TGTGCCAGCAGCTTGGTCGGGGATAGAGGTTGGAATGAGCAGTTCTTC.

This clonotype was seen ten or more times. The chain carries TRBV28 and TRBJ2-7; perhaps TRBD2 as D (6 bases). The CDR3 has 14 residues. Between the trimmed V and J ends, which lost 6 bases and 3 bases, there was a span of 15 bases. CDR1 and CDR2 (germline): MDHEN, SYDVKM. In DNA, the CDR3 is TGTGCCAGCAGGGGGGGATCCTCCTACTACGAGCAGTACTTC. This gives the protein CASRGGSSYYEQYF.

This clonotype occurred a few times. This sequence joins TRBV5-1 and TRBJ1-1; no firm D call. Germline V gene data show CDR1 as SGHRS and CDR2 as YFSETQ. The CDR3 covers 15 residues. With 0 bases removed from V and 6 bases from J, the gap between germline ends came to 15 bases. The CDR3 protein is CASSLADWAGAEAFF. DNA of the CDR3: TGCGCCAGCAGCTTGGCGGACTGGGCCGGGGCTGAAGCTTTCTTT.

This clonotype has a count of ten or more. This chain links TRBV12-3 or TRBV12-4 with TRBJ1-1; D perhaps matches TRBD1 (6 bases). Trimming shortened V by 7 bases and J by 8 bases, and 17 bases separated the two germline ends. This CDR3 contains 13 residues. The CDR3 DNA follows: TGTGCCAGCAAGGGGGGGAGTTTGGGCGAAGCTTTCTTT. Encoded protein: CASKGGSLGEAFF.

Many counts were recorded for this clonotype. The rearrangement joins TRBV12-3 or TRBV12-4 to TRBJ1-2; D is unclear. V lost 2 bases and J 8 bases, leaving 3 bases between the germline ends. This CDR3 comprises 10 residues. The CDR3 here is CASSLRGYTF. The DNA for the CDR3 is TGTGCCAGCAGTTTAAGAGGCTACACCTTC.

This clonotype was seen a few times. The chain recombines TRBV12-3 or TRBV12-4 with TRBJ2-1; 7 nucleotides match TRBD2. The CDR3 is 14 residues long. V lost 7 bases to trimming and J lost 7 bases; unmatched junction nucleotides: 10. In nucleotides, the CDR3 is TGTGCCAGCATGGGTGGCGGGAGCTTAAATGAGCAGTTCTTC. Amino acids: CASMGGGSLNEQFF.

At least ten counts were recorded for this clonotype. The chain couples TRBV2 to TRBJ2-5; TRBD2 matches at 9 bases. The V gene's germline CDR1 is SNHLY and CDR2 FYNNEI. The trim removed 7 bases at V and 5 bases at J, leaving 11 bases unmatched. This CDR3 contains 15 residues. The CDR3 is CASNRGTSFGETQYF. The CDR3 DNA is TGTGCCAGCAATCGCGGGACTAGCTTCGGGGAGACCCAGTACTTC.

The CDR3 loop is CASSLDSDTQYF. CDR3 nucleotides: TGTGCCAGCAGTCTCGACTCAGATACGCAGTATTTT. The chain carries TRBV6-2 or TRBV6-3 and TRBJ2-3; D remains ambiguous. The CDR3 consists of 12 residues. In germline, CDR1 is MNHEY, CDR2 SVGEGT. Deletions cut 5 bases from V and 4 bases from J, with 7 bases between.

This clonotype was counted only a few times. The CDR3 spells CASSYGTGWTDTQYF. The DNA of the CDR3 is TGTGCCAGCAGCTACGGGACAGGATGGACAGATACGCAGTATTTT. The J gene is TRBJ2-3, the V gene TRBV7-3; TRBD1 aligns across 8 bases. The CDR3 consists of 15 residues. The germline V gene encodes CDR1 SGHTA and CDR2 FQGTGA. The V segment lost 4 bases and the J segment 3 bases; nucleotides outside the gene matches: 6.

There are a few counts of this clonotype. The chain employs TRBV3-1 and TRBJ2-1; D gene uncertain. The CDR3 has 15 residues. Germline CDR1 is LGHDT and CDR2 is YNNKEL (reference sequence). Between the trimmed V and J ends, which lost 2 bases and 9 bases, there was a span of 17 bases. CDR3 sequence: CASSQSPRAPLEQFF. As DNA, the CDR3 is TGTGCCAGCAGCCAATCCCCTAGGGCACCCCTTGAGCAGTTCTTC.

This clonotype was picked up many times. This chain joins TRBV3-1 and TRBJ1-2, with no clear D. CDR3 length equals 12 residues. Germline assignment: CDR1 LGHDT and CDR2 YNNKEL (reference sequence). Trimming pared 5 bases from V and 8 bases from J, leaving 12 bases between. The CDR3 loop reads CASSSPIRGYTF. CDR3 nucleotides: TGTGCCAGCAGCTCTCCCATCCGGGGCTACACCTTC. The variable domain in full, completed from reference TRBV3-1 and TRBJ1-2, reads DTAVSQTPKYLVTQMGNDKSIKCEQNLGHDTMYWYKQDSKKFLKIMFSYNNKELIINETVPNRFSPKSPDKAHLNLHINSLELGDSAVYFCASSSPIRGYTFGSGTRLTVV.

This clonotype has at least ten counts. The chain is built from TRBV7-3 and TRBJ2-7; 12 nucleotides line up with TRBD2. CDR1 and CDR2 from the germline V gene are SGHTA and FQGTGA. J was trimmed by 7 bases and V by 3 bases; bases with no gene match: 7. CDR3 length: 15 amino acids. Written as DNA, the CDR3 is TGTGCCAGCAGCTTTCTAGCGGGAGGGCCGGGTGAGCAGTACTTC. This sequence encodes CASSFLAGGPGEQYF.